The rows below give T cell receptor beta chains drawn from one sample of a study of regulatory T cells in long-lasting Graves disease. TCRdb reprocessed the multiplex PCR reads via MiXCR and lists one record per CDR3 protein. The data hold some 250,000 distinct CDR3 sequences, with roughly 18% observed a single time. Sequenced material: peripheral blood mononuclear cells (PBMCs), taken at new diagnosis, from a patient treated with antithyroid drugs. The source is a female donor with Graves disease. Both conserved end residues are part of each CDR3. The order of the fields is V gene, D gene, clone size, J gene, CDR3 protein, CDR3 DNA. The D gene is left open where the match is weak. Size tells how often a clone was seen (once, few, many) or the class of an expanded clone, and some rows leave it out.

TRBV6-2/TRBV6-3	TRBD1	many	TRBJ2-1	CASSGITLRQGARVDEQFF	TGTGCCAGCAGTGGGATTACTCTACGACAGGGGGCGCGAGTCGATGAGCAGTTCTTC
TRBV2	.	many	TRBJ2-7	CASRARTGSNEQYF	TGTGCCAGCAGAGCACGCACAGGGTCTAACGAGCAGTACTTC
TRBV7-9	.	many	TRBJ2-2	CASSSPRRAANTGELFF	TGTGCCAGCAGCTCGCCCCGACGGGCAGCGAACACCGGGGAGCTGTTTTTT
TRBV24-1	.	few	TRBJ2-3	CATSDLGLSHTDTQYF	TGTGCCACCAGTGATTTGGGGCTGAGCCACACAGATACGCAGTATTTT
TRBV9	TRBD1	many	TRBJ1-2	CASSFRPGTGNYGYTF	TGTGCCAGCAGCTTCCGTCCCGGGACAGGGAACTATGGCTACACCTTC
TRBV7-3	TRBD1	.	TRBJ1-1	CASSAGTGQTEAFF	TGTGCCAGCAGCGCTGGGACAGGGCAAACTGAAGCTTTCTTT
TRBV6-1	.	many	TRBJ1-5	CASSEGGGYSNQPQHF	TGTGCCAGCAGTGAAGGAGGGGGATATAGCAATCAGCCCCAGCATTTT
TRBV29-1	.	many	TRBJ2-5	CSVPNPTGRETQYF	TGCAGCGTCCCCAACCCTACAGGGAGAGAGACCCAGTACTTC
TRBV24-1	.	many	TRBJ2-6	CATSDPLAGPSGANVLTF	TGTGCCACCAGTGACCCTCTTGCGGGTCCCTCTGGGGCCAACGTCCTGACTTTC
TRBV7-3	.	many	TRBJ2-3	CASSPTGTGDTQYF	TGTGCCAGCAGCCCCACCGGGACGGGAGATACGCAGTATTTT
TRBV9	.	many	TRBJ2-3	CASSVASAQMDTQYF	TGTGCCAGCAGCGTCGCTAGCGCCCAAATGGATACGCAGTATTTT
TRBV7-9	.	many	TRBJ1-1	CASSPTSLVTEAFF	TGTGCCAGCAGCCCGACAAGCCTGGTCACTGAAGCTTTCTTT
TRBV7-2	TRBD2	.	TRBJ2-7	CASSPLAGLSYEQYF	TGTGCCAGCAGCCCATTAGCGGGGTTGAGCTACGAGCAGTACTTC
TRBV27	TRBD1	many	TRBJ1-3	CASSTTDPGQRTGNTIYF	TGTGCCAGCAGTACCACCGACCCGGGACAGCGAACTGGAAACACCATATATTTT
TRBV7-9	TRBD1	many	TRBJ2-7	CASSLEWTGAYEQYF	TGTGCCAGCAGCTTAGAATGGACAGGGGCCTACGAGCAGTACTTC
TRBV5-1	TRBD1	many	TRBJ2-6	CASSLTGVGANVLTF	TGCGCCAGCAGCTTAACAGGGGTGGGGGCCAACGTCCTGACTTTC
TRBV12-3/TRBV12-4	.	many	TRBJ2-5	CASSSNKGKETQYF	TGTGCCAGCAGTTCTAATAAGGGGAAGGAGACCCAGTACTTC
TRBV3-1	.	many	TRBJ2-7	CASSQAFYEQYF	TGTGCCAGCAGCCAAGCCTTCTACGAGCAGTACTTC
TRBV6-1	TRBD2	.	TRBJ2-1	CASTESTSGRANEQFF	TGTGCCAGCACCGAATCGACTAGCGGGAGGGCCAATGAGCAGTTCTTC
TRBV19	TRBD1	many	TRBJ1-1	CASTQGAMNTEAFF	TGTGCCAGTACCCAGGGGGCCATGAACACTGAAGCTTTCTTT
TRBV27	.	.	TRBJ1-4	CASSFRGRPTNEKLFF	TGTGCCAGCAGTTTCAGGGGCAGGCCAACTAATGAAAAACTGTTTTTT
TRBV5-8	TRBD1	many	TRBJ2-7	CASSKAGTGAYEQYF	TGTGCCAGCAGCAAAGCCGGGACAGGGGCCTACGAGCAGTACTTC
TRBV28	TRBD2	few	TRBJ2-1	CASVPGLAAYNEQFF	TGTGCCAGCGTGCCGGGACTAGCGGCCTACAATGAGCAGTTCTTC
TRBV11-2	TRBD1	many	TRBJ1-2	CASSSPNRGTGYGYTF	TGTGCCAGCAGCTCACCCAACAGGGGAACGGGCTATGGCTACACCTTC
TRBV28	TRBD1	few	TRBJ1-5	CASSLIGGANQPQHF	TGTGCCAGCAGTTTAATAGGGGGCGCGAATCAGCCCCAGCATTTT
TRBV11-3	.	many	TRBJ2-1	CASSSWDSPGGEQFF	TGTGCCAGCAGCTCCTGGGACTCCCCAGGTGGGGAGCAGTTCTTC
TRBV7-3	.	many	TRBJ2-2	CASSLIGRTGELFF	TGTGCCAGCAGCTTAATTGGTCGCACCGGGGAGCTGTTTTTT
TRBV5-6	.	many	TRBJ1-2	CASSLGAGRGYTF	TGTGCCAGCAGCTTGGGGGCAGGGCGCGGCTACACCTTC
TRBV27	TRBD2	.	TRBJ2-7	CASTLGRGGRAGYEQYF	TGTGCCAGCACCTTGGGACGAGGCGGGAGGGCCGGGTACGAGCAGTACTTC
TRBV18	.	many	TRBJ1-4	CASSPGTADEKLFF	TGTGCCAGCTCACCGGGGACGGCCGATGAAAAACTGTTTTTT
TRBV28	TRBD1	many	TRBJ2-7	CASRLTGTGSYEQYF	TGTGCCAGCAGACTAACCGGGACAGGGTCCTACGAGCAGTACTTC
TRBV28	.	many	TRBJ2-7	CASSLVRTTAYEQYF	TGTGCCAGCAGTTTGGTTCGGACAACGGCTTACGAGCAGTACTTC
TRBV5-8	.	many	TRBJ1-1	CASSLPTEAFF	TGTGCCAGCAGCTTACCCACTGAAGCTTTCTTT
TRBV19	.	.	TRBJ1-1	CASSMENTEAFF	TGTGCCAGTAGTATGGAGAACACTGAAGCTTTCTTT
TRBV18	.	many	TRBJ1-3	CASSPSTGSGNTIYF	TGTGCCAGCTCACCAAGTACGGGCTCTGGAAACACCATATATTTT
TRBV6-2/TRBV6-3	.	few	TRBJ2-1	CASSYVGYNEQFF	TGTGCCAGCAGTTACGTGGGATACAATGAGCAGTTCTTC
TRBV11-2	.	many	TRBJ1-1	CASSLLSGMNTEAFF	TGTGCCAGCAGCTTATTATCAGGGATGAACACTGAAGCTTTCTTT
TRBV7-9	.	many	TRBJ2-3	CASSLLWGSGLTDTQYF	TGTGCCAGCAGCTTATTGTGGGGGTCCGGGCTCACAGATACGCAGTATTTT
TRBV2	TRBD1	many	TRBJ2-3	CASTRDRSSDTQYF	TGTGCCAGCACTAGGGACAGGTCCTCAGATACGCAGTATTTT
TRBV7-8	.	many	TRBJ1-5	CASSFGVNQPQHF	TGTGCCAGCAGCTTCGGAGTTAATCAGCCCCAGCATTTT
TRBV19	.	many	TRBJ1-5	CASTNSGRGPDGPQHF	TGTGCCAGTACCAATTCGGGGCGGGGGCCAGATGGGCCCCAGCATTTT
TRBV20-1	TRBD2	few	TRBJ2-7	CSALAGGPAEQYF	TGCAGTGCATTAGCGGGAGGGCCTGCCGAGCAGTACTTC
TRBV4-3	TRBD1	many	TRBJ2-2	CASSRNRGKNTGELFF	TGCGCCAGCAGCCGGAACAGGGGGAAAAACACCGGGGAGCTGTTTTTT
TRBV5-5	.	many	TRBJ2-3	CASSLGPTSTDTQYF	TGTGCCAGCAGCCTGGGACCAACTAGCACAGATACGCAGTATTTT
TRBV7-3	.	many	TRBJ2-2	CASSLAGGDTGELFF	TGTGCCAGCAGCTTAGCTGGAGGGGACACCGGGGAGCTGTTTTTT
TRBV5-1	.	many	TRBJ1-1	CASSPVSPDGNTEAFF	TGCGCCAGCAGCCCCGTGTCCCCTGACGGGAACACTGAAGCTTTCTTT
TRBV20-1	.	many	TRBJ2-1	CSVDQPFLGDEQFF	TGCAGTGTCGACCAGCCCTTCCTCGGGGATGAGCAGTTCTTC
TRBV7-8	.	many	TRBJ2-7	CASSFWQGYEQYF	TGTGCCAGCAGCTTTTGGCAGGGATACGAGCAGTACTTC
TRBV6-2/TRBV6-3	.	many	TRBJ2-7	CASRPSAGLGVEQYF	TGTGCCAGCAGACCTAGCGCAGGACTTGGCGTCGAGCAGTACTTC
TRBV18	TRBD2	.	TRBJ2-7	CASSPRLAVDEQYF	TGTGCCAGCTCACCTCGACTAGCTGTTGACGAGCAGTACTTC
TRBV28	.	.	TRBJ2-5	CASSLGIGRGRETQYF	TGTGCCAGCAGTTTAGGGATAGGCAGGGGCAGGGAGACCCAGTACTTC
TRBV28	.	many	TRBJ1-3	CASSTTGWGASAGNTIYF	TGTGCCAGCAGTACTACGGGATGGGGGGCTAGTGCTGGAAACACCATATATTTT
TRBV20-1	TRBD2	many	TRBJ2-1	CSARDPGGRTYNEQFF	TGCAGTGCTAGAGATCCGGGCGGGAGGACCTACAATGAGCAGTTCTTC
TRBV19	.	many	TRBJ2-7	CASSQGPGVYEQYF	TGTGCCAGCAGCCAAGGGCCCGGGGTCTACGAGCAGTACTTC
TRBV19	TRBD1	few	TRBJ1-1	CASITTGGAKTEAFF	TGTGCCAGTATAACTACAGGGGGCGCAAAAACTGAAGCTTTCTTT
TRBV11-3	.	many	TRBJ1-2	CASSSTGRASGANYGYTF	TGTGCCAGCAGCTCTACAGGCCGAGCCAGCGGTGCTAACTATGGCTACACCTTC
TRBV12-3/TRBV12-4	.	many	TRBJ2-7	CASSLSQGINYEQYF	TGTGCCAGCAGTCTATCACAGGGCATAAACTACGAGCAGTACTTC
TRBV19	TRBD2	many	TRBJ2-5	CASSLPSGRVETQYF	TGTGCCAGTAGCCTCCCTAGCGGGAGAGTAGAGACCCAGTACTTC